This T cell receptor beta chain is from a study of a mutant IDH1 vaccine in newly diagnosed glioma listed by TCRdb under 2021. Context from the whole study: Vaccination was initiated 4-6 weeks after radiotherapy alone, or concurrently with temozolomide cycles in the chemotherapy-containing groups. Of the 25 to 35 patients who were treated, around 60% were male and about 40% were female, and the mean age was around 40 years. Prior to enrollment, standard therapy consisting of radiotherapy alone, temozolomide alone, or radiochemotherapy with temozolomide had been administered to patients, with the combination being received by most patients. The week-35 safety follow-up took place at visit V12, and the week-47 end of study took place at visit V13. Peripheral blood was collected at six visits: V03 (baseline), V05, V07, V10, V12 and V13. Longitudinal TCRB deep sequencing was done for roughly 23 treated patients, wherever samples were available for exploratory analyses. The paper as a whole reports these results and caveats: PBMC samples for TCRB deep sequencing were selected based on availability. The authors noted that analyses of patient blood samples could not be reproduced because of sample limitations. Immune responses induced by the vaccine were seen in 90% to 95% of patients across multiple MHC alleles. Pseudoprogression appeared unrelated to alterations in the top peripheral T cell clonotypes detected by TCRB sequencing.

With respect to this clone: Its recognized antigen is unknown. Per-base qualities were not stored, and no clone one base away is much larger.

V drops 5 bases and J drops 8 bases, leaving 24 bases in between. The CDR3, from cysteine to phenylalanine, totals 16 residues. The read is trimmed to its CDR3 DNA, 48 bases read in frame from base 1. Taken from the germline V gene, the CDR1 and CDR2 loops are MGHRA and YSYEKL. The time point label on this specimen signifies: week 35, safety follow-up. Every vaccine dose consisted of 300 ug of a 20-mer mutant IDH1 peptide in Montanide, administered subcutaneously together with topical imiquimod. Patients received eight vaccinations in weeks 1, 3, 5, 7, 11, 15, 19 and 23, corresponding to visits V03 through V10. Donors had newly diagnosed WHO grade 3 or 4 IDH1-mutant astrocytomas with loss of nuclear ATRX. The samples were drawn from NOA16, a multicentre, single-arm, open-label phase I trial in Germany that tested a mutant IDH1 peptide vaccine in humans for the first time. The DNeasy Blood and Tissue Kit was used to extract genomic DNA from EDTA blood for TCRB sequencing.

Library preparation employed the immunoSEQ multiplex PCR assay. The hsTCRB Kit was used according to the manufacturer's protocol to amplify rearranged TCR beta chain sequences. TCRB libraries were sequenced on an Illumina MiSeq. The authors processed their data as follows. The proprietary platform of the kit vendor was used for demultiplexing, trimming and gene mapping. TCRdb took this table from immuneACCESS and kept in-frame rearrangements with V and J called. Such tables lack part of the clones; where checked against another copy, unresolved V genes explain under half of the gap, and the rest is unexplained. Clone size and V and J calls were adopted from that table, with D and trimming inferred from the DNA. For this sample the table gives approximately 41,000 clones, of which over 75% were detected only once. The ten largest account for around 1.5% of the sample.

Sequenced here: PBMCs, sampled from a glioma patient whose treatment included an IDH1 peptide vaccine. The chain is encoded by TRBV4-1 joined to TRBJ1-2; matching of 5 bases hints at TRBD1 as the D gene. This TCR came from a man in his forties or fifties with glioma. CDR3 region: CASSSAPGRRIVGYTF. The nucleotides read TGCGCCAGCAGCTCAGCCCCGGGGCGCCGGATTGTGGGCTACACCTTC.